A single T cell receptor beta chain is shown here with its context. Original analysis: Amplification with reference gene primers provided the estimates of nucleated cell counts. Some clones are missing from TCRdb's copy, which holds only in-frame ones; the method was immunoSEQ multiplex PCR. V and J calls and clone size follow that table, whereas D and trimming were derived from the DNA. In the table there are about 68,000 clones, 90% of which are singletons. This CDR3 region has 14 residues. CDR1 and CDR2 from the germline V gene are KGHSH and LQKENI. V was trimmed by 4 bases and J by 0 bases, leaving 6 bases between them. The record originates from a study of blood T cell repertoires in COVID-19. Study summary: Both acute and convalescent COVID-19 samples were obtained from the United States, Italy and Spain. Nucleic acid was either cDNA or gDNA, and it came from T cells, B-cell-depleted T cells, or PBMCs.

The clonotype comes from a man in his fifties with COVID-19, enrolled during active disease. Input material: peripheral blood. The rearrangement uses TRBV18 and TRBJ2-2; D unresolved. DNA of the CDR3: TGTGCCAGCTCACTGTACTCGAACACCGGGGAGCTGTTTTTT. Protein: CASSLYSNTGELFF. The variable domain in full, completed from reference TRBV18 and TRBJ2-2, reads NAGVMQNPRHLVRRRGQEARLRCSPMKGHSHVYWYRQLPEEGLKFMVYLQKENIIDESGMPKERFSAEFPKEGPSILRIQQVVRGDSAAYFCASSLYSNTGELFFGEGSRLTVL.